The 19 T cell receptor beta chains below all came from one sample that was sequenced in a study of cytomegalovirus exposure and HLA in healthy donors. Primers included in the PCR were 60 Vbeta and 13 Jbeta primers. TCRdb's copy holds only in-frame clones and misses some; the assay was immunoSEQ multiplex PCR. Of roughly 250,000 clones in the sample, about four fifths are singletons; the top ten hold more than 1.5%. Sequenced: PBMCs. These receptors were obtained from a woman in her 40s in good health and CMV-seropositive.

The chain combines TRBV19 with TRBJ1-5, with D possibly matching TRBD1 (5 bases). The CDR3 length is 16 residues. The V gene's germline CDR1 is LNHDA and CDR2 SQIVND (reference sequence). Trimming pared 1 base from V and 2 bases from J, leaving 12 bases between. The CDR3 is CASSIVPGSGNQPQHF. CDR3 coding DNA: TGTGCCAGTAGTATAGTCCCAGGGTCAGGCAATCAGCCCCAGCATTTT.

As DNA, the CDR3 is TGTGCCAGCAGCATAGCTGGGACAGGGACGGGTTATTACGAGCAGTACTTC. Its translation: CASSIAGTGTGYYEQYF. The rearrangement links TRBV11-2 to TRBJ2-7; 9 bases align to TRBD1. Trimming cost V 5 bases and J 4 bases; bases outside gene matches: 15. Germline CDR1 is SGHAT and CDR2 is FQNNGV. The CDR3 runs 17 residues.

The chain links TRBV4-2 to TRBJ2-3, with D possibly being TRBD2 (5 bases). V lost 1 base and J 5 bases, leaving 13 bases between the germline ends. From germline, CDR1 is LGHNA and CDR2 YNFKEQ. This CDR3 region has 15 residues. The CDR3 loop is CASSQGWGEGDTQYF. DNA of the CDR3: TGTGCCAGCAGCCAAGGGTGGGGAGAGGGAGATACGCAGTATTTT.

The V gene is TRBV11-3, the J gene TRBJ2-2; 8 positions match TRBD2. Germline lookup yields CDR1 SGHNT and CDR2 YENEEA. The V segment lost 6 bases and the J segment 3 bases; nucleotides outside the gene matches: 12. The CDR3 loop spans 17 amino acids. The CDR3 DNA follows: TGTGCCAGCAGTTACCGTTACGCGGGAGGACACACCGGGGAGCTGTTTTTT. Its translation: CASSYRYAGGHTGELFF.

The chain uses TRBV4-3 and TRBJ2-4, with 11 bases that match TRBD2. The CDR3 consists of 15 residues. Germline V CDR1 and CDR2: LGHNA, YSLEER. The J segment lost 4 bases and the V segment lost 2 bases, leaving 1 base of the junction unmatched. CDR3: CASSQLAGGKNIQYF. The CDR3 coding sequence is TGCGCCAGCAGCCAACTAGCGGGAGGAAAAAACATTCAGTACTTC.

The CDR3 nucleotides read TGTGCCAGCAGTGAAAGCCGCTACTCTAGCACAGATACGCAGTATTTT. It is translated as CASSESRYSSTDTQYF. The chain carries TRBV2 and TRBJ2-3; D ambiguous. The V end was cut by 2 bases, the J end by 0 bases, with 12 bases between. The V gene's germline CDR1 is SNHLY and CDR2 FYNNEI. CDR3 length: 16 residues.

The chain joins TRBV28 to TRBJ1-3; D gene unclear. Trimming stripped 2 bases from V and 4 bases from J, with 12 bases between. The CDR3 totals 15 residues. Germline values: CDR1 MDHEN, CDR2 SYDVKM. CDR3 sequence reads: CASSLESGHGNTIYF. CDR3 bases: TGTGCCAGCAGTTTAGAATCGGGTCACGGAAACACCATATATTTT.

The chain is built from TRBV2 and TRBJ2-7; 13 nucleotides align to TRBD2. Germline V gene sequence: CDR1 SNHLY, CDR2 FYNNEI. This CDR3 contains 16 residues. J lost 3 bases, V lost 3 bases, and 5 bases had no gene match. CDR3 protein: CASSDPGLAGNYEQYF. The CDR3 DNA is TGTGCCAGCAGTGACCCGGGACTAGCGGGAAACTACGAGCAGTACTTC.

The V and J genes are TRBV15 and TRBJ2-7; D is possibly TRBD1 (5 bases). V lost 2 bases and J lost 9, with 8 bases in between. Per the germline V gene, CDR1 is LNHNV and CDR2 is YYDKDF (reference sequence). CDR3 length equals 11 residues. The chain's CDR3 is CATSRQGWQYF. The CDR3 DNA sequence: TGTGCCACCAGCAGACAGGGTTGGCAGTACTTC. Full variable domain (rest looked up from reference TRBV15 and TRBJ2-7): DAMVIQNPRYQVTQFGKPVTLSCSQTLNHNVMYWYQQKSSQAPKLLFHYYDKDFNNEADTPDNFQSRRPNTSFCFLDIRSPGLGDTAMYLCATSRQGWQYFGPGTRLTVT.

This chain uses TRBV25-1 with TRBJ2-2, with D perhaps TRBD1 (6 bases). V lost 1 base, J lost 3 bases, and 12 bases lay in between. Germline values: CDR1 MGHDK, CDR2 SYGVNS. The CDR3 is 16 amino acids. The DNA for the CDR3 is TGTGCCAGCAGTGAATCTGGGGGCCTTTACACCGGGGAGCTGTTTTTT. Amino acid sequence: CASSESGGLYTGELFF. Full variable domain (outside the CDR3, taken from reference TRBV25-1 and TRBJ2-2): EADIYQTPRYLVIGTGKKITLECSQTMGHDKMYWYQQDPGMELHLIHYSYGVNSTEKGDLSSESTVSRIRTEHFPLTLESARPSHTSQYLCASSESGGLYTGELFFGEGSRLTVL.

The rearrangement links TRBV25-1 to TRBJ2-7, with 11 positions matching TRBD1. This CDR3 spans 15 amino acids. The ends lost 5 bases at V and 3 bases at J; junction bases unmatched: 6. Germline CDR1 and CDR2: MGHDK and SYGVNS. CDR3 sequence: CASSSTGQGDYEQYF. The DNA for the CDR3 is TGTGCCAGCAGTTCGACGGGACAGGGGGACTACGAGCAGTACTTC.

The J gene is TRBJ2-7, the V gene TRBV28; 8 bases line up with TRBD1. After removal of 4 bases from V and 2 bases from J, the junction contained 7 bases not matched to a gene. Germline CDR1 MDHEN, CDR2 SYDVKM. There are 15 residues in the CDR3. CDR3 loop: CASSSSRGLTYEQYF. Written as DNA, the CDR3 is TGTGCCAGCAGTTCCTCCAGGGGGCTCACCTACGAGCAGTACTTC. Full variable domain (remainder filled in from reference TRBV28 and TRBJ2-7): DVKVTQSSRYLVKRTGEKVFLECVQDMDHENMFWYRQDPGLGLRLIYFSYDVKMKEKGDIPEGYSVSREKKERFSLILESASTNQTSMYLCASSSSRGLTYEQYFGPGTRLTVT.

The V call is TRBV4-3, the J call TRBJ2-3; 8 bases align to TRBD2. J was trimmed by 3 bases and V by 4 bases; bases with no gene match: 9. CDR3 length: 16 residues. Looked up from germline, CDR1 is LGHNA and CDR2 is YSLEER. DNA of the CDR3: TGCGCCAGCAGCCGAGAACTAGCGGCACTAACAGATACGCAGTATTTT. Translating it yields CASSRELAALTDTQYF.

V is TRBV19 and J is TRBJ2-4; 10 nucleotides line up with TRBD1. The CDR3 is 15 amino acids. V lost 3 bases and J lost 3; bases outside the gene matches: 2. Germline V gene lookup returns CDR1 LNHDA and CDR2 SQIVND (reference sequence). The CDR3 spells CASSIGTGVKNIQYF. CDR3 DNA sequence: TGTGCCAGTAGTATCGGGACAGGGGTCAAAAACATTCAGTACTTC.

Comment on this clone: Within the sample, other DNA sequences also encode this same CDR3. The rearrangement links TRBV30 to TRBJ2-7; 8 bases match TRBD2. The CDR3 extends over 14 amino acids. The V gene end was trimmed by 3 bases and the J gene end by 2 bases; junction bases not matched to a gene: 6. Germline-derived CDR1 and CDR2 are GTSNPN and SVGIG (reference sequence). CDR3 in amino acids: CAWSDGRAPYEQYF. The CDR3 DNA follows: TGTGCCTGGAGCGACGGGAGGGCCCCCTACGAGCAGTACTTC. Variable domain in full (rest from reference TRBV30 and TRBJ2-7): SQTIHQWPATLVQPVGSPLSLECTVEGTSNPNLYWYRQAAGRGLQLLFYSVGIGQISSEVPQNLSASRPQDRQFILSSKKLLLSDSGFYLCAWSDGRAPYEQYFGPGTRLTVT.

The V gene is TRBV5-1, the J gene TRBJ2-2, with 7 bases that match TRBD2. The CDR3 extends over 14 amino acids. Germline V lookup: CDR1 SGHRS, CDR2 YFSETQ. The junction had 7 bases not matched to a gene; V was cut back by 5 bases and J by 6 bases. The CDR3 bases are TGCGCCAGCAGGCGGGAGAGGACCGCCGGGGAGCTGTTTTTT. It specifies CASRRERTAGELFF.

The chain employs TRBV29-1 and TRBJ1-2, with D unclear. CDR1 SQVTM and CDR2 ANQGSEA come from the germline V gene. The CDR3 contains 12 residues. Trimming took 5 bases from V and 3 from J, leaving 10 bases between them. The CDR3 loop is CSVLEGDYGYTF. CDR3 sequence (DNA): TGCAGCGTTCTCGAGGGAGACTATGGCTACACCTTC.

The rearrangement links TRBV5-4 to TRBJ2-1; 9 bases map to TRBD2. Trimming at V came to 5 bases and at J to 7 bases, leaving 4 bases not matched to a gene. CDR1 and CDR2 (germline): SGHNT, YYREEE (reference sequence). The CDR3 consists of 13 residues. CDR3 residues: CASRLAGVNEQFF. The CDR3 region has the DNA TGTGCCAGCAGACTAGCGGGCGTTAATGAGCAGTTCTTC.

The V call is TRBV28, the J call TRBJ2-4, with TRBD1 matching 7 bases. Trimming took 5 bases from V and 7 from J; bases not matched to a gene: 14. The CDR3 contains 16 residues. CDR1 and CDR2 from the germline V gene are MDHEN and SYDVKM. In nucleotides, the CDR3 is TGTGCCAGCAGTCCGCCGGGACAGCACTGGGGGAACATTCAGTACTTC. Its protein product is CASSPPGQHWGNIQYF.